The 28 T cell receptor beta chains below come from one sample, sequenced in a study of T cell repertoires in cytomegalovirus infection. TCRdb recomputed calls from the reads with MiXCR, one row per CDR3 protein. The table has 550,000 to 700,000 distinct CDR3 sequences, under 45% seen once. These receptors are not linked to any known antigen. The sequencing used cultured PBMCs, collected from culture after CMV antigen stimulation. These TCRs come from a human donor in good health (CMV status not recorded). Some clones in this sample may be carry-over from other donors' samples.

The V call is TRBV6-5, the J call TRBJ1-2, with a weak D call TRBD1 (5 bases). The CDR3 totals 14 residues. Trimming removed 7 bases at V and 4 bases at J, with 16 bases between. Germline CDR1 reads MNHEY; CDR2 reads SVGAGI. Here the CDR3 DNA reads TGTGCCAGCAATGGTGGGGGAGGAACCTATGGCTACACCTTC. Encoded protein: CASNGGGGTYGYTF.

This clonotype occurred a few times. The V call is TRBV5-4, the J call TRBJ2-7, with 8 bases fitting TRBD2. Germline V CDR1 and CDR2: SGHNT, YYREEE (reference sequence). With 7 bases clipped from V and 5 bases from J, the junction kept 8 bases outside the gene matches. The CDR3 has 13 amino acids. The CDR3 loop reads CASGGTSSHEQYF. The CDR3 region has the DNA TGTGCCAGCGGCGGGACTAGTTCCCACGAGCAGTACTTC. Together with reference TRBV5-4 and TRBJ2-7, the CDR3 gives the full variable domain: ETGVTQSPTHLIKTRGQQVTLRCSSQSGHNTVSWYQQALGQGPQFIFQYYREEENGRGNFPPRFSGLQFPNYSSELNVNALELDDSALYLCASGGTSSHEQYFGPGTRLTVT.

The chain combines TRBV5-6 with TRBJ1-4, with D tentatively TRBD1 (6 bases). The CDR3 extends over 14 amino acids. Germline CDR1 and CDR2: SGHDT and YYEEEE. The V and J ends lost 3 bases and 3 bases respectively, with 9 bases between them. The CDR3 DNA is TGTGCCAGCAGCTCGGGACACCCTAATGAAAAACTGTTTTTT. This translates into CASSSGHPNEKLFF.

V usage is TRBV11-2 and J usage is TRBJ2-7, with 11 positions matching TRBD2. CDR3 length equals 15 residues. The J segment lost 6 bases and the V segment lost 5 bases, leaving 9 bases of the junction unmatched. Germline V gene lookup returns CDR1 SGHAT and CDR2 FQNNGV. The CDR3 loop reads CASSTISGRAGEQYF. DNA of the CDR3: TGTGCCAGCAGCACCATTAGCGGGAGGGCTGGCGAGCAGTACTTC.

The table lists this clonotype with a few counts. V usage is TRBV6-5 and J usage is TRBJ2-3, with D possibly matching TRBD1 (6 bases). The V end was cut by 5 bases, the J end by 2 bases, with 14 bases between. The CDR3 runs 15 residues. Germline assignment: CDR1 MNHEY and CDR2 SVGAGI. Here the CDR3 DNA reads TGTGCCAGCAGTGAAGTGAGGGGGAACACAGATACGCAGTATTTT. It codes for CASSEVRGNTDTQYF.

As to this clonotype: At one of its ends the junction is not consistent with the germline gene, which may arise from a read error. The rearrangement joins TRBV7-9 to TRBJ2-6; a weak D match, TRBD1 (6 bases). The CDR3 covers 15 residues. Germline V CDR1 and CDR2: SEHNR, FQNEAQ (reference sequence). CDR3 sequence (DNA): TGTGCCAGCAGCTTCAGGGGTTCTGGGGCCCACGTCCTGACTTTC. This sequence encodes CASSFRGSGAHVLTF.

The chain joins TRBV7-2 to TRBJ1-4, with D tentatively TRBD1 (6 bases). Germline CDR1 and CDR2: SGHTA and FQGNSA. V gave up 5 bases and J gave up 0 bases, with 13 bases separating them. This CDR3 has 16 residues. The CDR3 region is CASSTGTVATNEKLFF. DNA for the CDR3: TGTGCCAGCAGCACAGGGACGGTAGCAACTAATGAAAAACTGTTTTTT.

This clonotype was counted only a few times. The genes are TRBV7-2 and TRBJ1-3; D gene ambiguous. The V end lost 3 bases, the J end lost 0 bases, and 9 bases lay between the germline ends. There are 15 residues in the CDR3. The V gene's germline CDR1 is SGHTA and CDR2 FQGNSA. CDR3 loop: CASSFYIHSGNTIYF. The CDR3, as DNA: TGTGCCAGCAGCTTTTACATACACTCTGGAAACACCATATATTTT.

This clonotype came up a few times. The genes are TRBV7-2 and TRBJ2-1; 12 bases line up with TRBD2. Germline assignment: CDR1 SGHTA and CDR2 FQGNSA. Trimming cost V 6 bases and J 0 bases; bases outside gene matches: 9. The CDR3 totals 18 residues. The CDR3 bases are TGTGCCAGCAGAGGAGGACTAGCGGGATCGAGCTCCTACAATGAGCAGTTCTTC. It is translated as CASRGGLAGSSSYNEQFF.

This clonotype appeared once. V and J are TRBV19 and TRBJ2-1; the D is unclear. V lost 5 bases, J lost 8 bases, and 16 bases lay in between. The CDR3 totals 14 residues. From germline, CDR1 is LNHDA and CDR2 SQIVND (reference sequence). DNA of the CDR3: TGTGCCAGTAGTGTCCAGTGGGCAGTAGATGAGCAGTTCTTC. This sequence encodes CASSVQWAVDEQFF.

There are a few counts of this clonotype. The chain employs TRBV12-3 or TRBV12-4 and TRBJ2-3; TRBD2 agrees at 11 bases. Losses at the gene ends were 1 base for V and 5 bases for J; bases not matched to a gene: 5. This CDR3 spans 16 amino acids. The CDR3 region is CASSLGVAGGQDTQYF. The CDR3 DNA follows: TGTGCCAGCAGTTTAGGTGTAGCGGGAGGGCAAGATACGCAGTATTTT.

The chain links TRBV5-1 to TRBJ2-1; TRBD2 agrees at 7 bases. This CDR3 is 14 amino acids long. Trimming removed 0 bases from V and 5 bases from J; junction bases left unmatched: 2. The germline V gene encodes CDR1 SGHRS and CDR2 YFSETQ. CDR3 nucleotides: TGCGCCAGCAGCTTGGACGGGAGGCACAATGAGCAGTTCTTC. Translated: CASSLDGRHNEQFF.

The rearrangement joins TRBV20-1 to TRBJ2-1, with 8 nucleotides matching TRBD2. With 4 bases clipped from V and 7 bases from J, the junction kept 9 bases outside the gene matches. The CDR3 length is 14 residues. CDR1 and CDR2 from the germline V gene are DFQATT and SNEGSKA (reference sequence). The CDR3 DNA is TGCAGTGCTACGATCGGGGGGGTGGGTAATGAGCAGTTCTTC. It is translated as CSATIGGVGNEQFF.

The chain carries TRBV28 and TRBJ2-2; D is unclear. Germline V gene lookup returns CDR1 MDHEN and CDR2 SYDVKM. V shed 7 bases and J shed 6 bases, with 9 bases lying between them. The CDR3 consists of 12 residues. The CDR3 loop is CASKVGSGELFF. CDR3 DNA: TGTGCCAGCAAGGTGGGATCCGGGGAGCTGTTTTTT.

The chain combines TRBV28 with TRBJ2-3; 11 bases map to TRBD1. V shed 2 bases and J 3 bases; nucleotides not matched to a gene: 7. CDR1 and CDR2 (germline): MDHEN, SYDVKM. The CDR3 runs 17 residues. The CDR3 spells CASSLPGTGGGTDTQYF. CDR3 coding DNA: TGTGCCAGCAGTTTACCCGGGACAGGGGGTGGTACAGATACGCAGTATTTT.

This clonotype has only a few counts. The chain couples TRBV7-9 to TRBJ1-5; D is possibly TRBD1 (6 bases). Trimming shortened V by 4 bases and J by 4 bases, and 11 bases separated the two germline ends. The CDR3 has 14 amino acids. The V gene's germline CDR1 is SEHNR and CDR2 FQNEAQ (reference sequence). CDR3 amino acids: CASSSGTINQPQHF. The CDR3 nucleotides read TGTGCCAGCAGCTCAGGGACAATTAATCAGCCCCAGCATTTT.

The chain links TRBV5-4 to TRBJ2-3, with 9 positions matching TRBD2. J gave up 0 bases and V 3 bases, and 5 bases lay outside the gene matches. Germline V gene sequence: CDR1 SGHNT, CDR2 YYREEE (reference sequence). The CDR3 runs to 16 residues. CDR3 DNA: TGTGCCAGCAGCTCGAGCGGGGGGCGGAGCACAGATACGCAGTATTTT. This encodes CASSSSGGRSTDTQYF.

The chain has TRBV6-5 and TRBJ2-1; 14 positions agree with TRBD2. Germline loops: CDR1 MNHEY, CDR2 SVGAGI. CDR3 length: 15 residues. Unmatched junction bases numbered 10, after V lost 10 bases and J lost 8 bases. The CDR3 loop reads CAIKRGGLAGDEQFF. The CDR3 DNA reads TGTGCCATCAAACGAGGGGGACTAGCGGGGGATGAGCAGTTCTTC.

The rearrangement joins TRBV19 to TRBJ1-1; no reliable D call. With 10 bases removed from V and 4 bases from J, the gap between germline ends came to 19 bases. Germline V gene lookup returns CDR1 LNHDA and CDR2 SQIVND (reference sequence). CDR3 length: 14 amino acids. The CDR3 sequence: CATREDPWSTEAFF. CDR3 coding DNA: TGTGCCACTCGCGAGGACCCATGGTCCACTGAAGCTTTCTTT.

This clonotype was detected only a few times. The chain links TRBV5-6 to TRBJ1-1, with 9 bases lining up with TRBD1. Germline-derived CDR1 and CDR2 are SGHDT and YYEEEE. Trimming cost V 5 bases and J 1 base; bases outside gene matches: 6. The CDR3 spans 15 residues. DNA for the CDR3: TGTGCCAGCAGTCCCGGGACAGGGTGGAACACTGAAGCTTTCTTT. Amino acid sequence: CASSPGTGWNTEAFF.

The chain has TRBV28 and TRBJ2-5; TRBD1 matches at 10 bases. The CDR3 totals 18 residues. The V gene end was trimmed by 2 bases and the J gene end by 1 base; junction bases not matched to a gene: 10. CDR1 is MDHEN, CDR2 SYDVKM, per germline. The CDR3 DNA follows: TGTGCCAGCAGTTTACCTCTTCGACAGGGGGCCTTCCAAGAGACCCAGTACTTC. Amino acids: CASSLPLRQGAFQETQYF.

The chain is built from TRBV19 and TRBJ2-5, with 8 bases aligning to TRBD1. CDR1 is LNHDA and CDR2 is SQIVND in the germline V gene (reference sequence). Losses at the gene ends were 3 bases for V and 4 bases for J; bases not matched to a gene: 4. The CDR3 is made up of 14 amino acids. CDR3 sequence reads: CASSISGQGETQYF. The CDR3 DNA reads TGTGCCAGTAGTATCTCAGGACAGGGAGAGACCCAGTACTTC.

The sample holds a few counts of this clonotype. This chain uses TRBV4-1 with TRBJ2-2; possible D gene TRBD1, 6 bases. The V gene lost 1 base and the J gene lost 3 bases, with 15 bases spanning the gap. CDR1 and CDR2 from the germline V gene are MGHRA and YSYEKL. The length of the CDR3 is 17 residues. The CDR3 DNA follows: TGCGCCAGCAGCCAAGTGCACAGGGTGGCGGACACCGGGGAGCTGTTTTTT. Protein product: CASSQVHRVADTGELFF.

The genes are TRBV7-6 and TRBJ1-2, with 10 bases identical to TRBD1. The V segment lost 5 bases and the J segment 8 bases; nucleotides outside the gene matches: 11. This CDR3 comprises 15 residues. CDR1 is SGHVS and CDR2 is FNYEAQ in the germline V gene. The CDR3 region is CASSPGTGVLAGYTF. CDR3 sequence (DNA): TGTGCCAGCAGCCCTGGGACAGGGGTTCTGGCCGGCTACACCTTC.

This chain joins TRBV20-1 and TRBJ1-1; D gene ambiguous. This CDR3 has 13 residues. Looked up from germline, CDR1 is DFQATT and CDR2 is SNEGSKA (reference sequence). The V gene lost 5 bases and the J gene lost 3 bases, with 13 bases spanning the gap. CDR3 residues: CSAFQPRDTEAFF. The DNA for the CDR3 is TGCAGTGCTTTCCAACCTCGGGACACTGAAGCTTTCTTT.

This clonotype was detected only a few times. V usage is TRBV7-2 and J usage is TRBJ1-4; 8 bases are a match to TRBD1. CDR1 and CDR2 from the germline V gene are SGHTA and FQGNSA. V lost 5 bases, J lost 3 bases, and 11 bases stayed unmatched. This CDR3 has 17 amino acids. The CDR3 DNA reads TGTGCCAGCAGCCGAGGACAGGGCATGAGGGCTAATGAAAAACTGTTTTTT. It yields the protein CASSRGQGMRANEKLFF.

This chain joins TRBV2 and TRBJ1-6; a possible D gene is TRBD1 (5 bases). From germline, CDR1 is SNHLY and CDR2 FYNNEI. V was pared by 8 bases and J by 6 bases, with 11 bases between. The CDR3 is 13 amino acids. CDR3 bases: TGTGCCAGCTTACAGACAGTTAATTCACCCCTCCACTTT. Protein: CASLQTVNSPLHF. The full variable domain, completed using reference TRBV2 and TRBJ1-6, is EPEVTQTPSHQVTQMGQEVILRCVPISNHLYFYWYRQILGQKVEFLVSFYNNEISEKSEIFDDQFSVERPDGSNFTLKIRSTKLEDSAMYFCASLQTVNSPLHFGNGTRLTVT.

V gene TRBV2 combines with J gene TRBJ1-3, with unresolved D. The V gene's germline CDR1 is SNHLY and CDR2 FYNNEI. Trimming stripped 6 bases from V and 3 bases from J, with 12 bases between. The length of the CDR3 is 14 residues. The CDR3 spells CASRQEPNGNTIYF. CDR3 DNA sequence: TGTGCCAGCAGGCAGGAGCCAAATGGAAACACCATATATTTT.